The clone carrying this TCR beta chain was seen at least ten times. This sample is part of a study of T-cell reconstitution after alpha-beta-depleted transplantation in children. Germline V gene lookup returns CDR1 SQVTM and CDR2 ANQGSEA. After removal of 7 bases from V and 2 bases from J, the junction contained 2 bases not matched to a gene. The CDR3 extends over 13 amino acids. Unique molecular identifiers featured in how the TCRbeta library was prepared. MiXCR, applied by TCRdb to the PCR reads, yields one record per CDR3 protein. The sample has hundreds of thousands of distinct CDR3 sequences, about an eighth seen once.

This chain connects TRBV29-1 to TRBJ1-4, with 9 bases matching TRBD1. The sequence was obtained from a human donor who donated a stem cell graft to a child with Fanconi anemia. Sequenced here: PBMCs, sampled from the stem cell graft. As DNA, the CDR3 is TGCAGCGCTACAGGGGGCACTAATGAAAAACTGTTTTTT. Translating it yields CSATGGTNEKLFF.